The 14 T cell receptor beta chains below all came from one sample that was sequenced in a study of blood T cell repertoires in COVID-19. Clones were read by immunoSEQ multiplex PCR, and TCRdb kept only the in-frame ones, dropping some. Among 180,000 or so clones listed, 84% were seen once. Input material: PBMCs or T cells enriched from blood (not recorded which). The receptors were gathered from a man between 50 and 59 years old who had recovered from COVID-19.

V is TRBV6-1 and J is TRBJ1-2; a possible D gene is TRBD1 (6 bases). The V end lost 3 bases, the J end lost 4 bases, and 15 bases lay between the germline ends. The CDR3 has 15 amino acids. The germline V gene encodes CDR1 MNHNS and CDR2 SASEGT. The CDR3 DNA is TGTGCCAGCAGTGACGGGACGGTGGGGGCCTATGGCTACACCTTC. It encodes CASSDGTVGAYGYTF.

The chain carries TRBV18 and TRBJ2-7; tentative D call: TRBD1 (7 bases). Germline V CDR1 and CDR2: KGHSH, LQKENI. V was shortened by 5 bases and J by 6 bases, with 20 bases between the two germline ends. The CDR3 loop spans 15 amino acids. The CDR3 DNA is TGTGCCAGCTCATCGACGGACAGGCGGAGGGGCGAGCAGTACTTC. It yields the protein CASSSTDRRRGEQYF.

The chain uses TRBV11-2 and TRBJ2-1; 7 bases match TRBD1. This CDR3 comprises 16 residues. V was pared by 3 bases and J by 0 bases, with 5 bases of the junction left unmatched. CDR1 is SGHAT and CDR2 is FQNNGV in the germline V gene. This CDR3 is CASSFRGDSSYNEQFF. The CDR3 DNA follows: TGTGCCAGCAGCTTCCGAGGGGACAGCTCCTACAATGAGCAGTTCTTC.

The V call is TRBV2, the J call TRBJ2-7, with TRBD1 identical over 8 bases. CDR1 is SNHLY and CDR2 is FYNNEI in the germline V gene. The CDR3 extends over 14 amino acids. J lost 6 bases, V lost 3 bases, and 7 bases had no gene match. CDR3 sequence reads: CASSDWTGFGEQYF. The CDR3 nucleotides are TGTGCCAGCAGTGACTGGACAGGGTTCGGCGAGCAGTACTTC.

The genes are TRBV23-1 and TRBJ1-5; no clear D. TRBV23-1 is reported as an ORF; its role is uncertain. Trimming removed 0 bases at V and 0 bases at J, with 12 bases between. The CDR3 extends over 17 amino acids. Written as DNA, the CDR3 is TGCGCCAGCAGTCAATCGTTTAAGGACTATAGCAATCAGCCCCAGCATTTT. Residues: CASSQSFKDYSNQPQHF.

This chain uses TRBV6-5 with TRBJ1-1; tentative D call: TRBD1 (5 bases). V dropped 6 bases and J dropped 0 bases, with 11 bases sitting between them. The CDR3 runs 14 residues. Germline V lookup: CDR1 MNHEY, CDR2 SVGAGI. The CDR3 DNA follows: TGTGCCAGCAGCCCCGCGGGGGTGAACACTGAAGCTTTCTTT. This gives the protein CASSPAGVNTEAFF.

This clone was detected many times. This rearrangement joins TRBV6-6 to TRBJ1-5, with TRBD1 matching 7 bases. Per germline, CDR1 MNHNY and CDR2 SVGAGI (reference sequence). CDR3 length: 17 residues. Trimming took 6 bases from V and 0 from J; bases not matched to a gene: 11. The CDR3 region has the DNA TGTGCCAGCAGGCGACAGGGTGGGGGGTATAGCAATCAGCCCCAGCATTTT. This gives the protein CASRRQGGGYSNQPQHF.

V gene TRBV3-1 (or the pseudogene TRBV3-2) combines with J gene TRBJ2-6, with TRBD2 as a possible D gene (5 bases). Germline V gene sequence: CDR1 LGHDT, CDR2 YNNKEL (reference sequence). This CDR3 region has 15 residues. Trimming took off 1 base at V and 7 bases at J, with 11 bases between the two ends. CDR3 in DNA: TGTGCCAGCAGCCAAGGCGGAGGTGCTGCCAACGTCCTGACTTTC. Encoded protein: CASSQGGGAANVLTF.

This chain connects TRBV6-5 to TRBJ1-3; the D is unclear. Trimming shortened V by 6 bases and J by 1 base, and 13 bases separated the two germline ends. Per germline, CDR1 MNHEY and CDR2 SVGAGI. This CDR3 has 15 amino acids. The CDR3 sequence: CASSRRKASGNTIYF. CDR3 nucleotide sequence: TGTGCCAGCAGCCGGAGAAAAGCTTCTGGAAACACCATATATTTT.

The chain employs TRBV6-5 and TRBJ1-2; a possible D gene is TRBD1 (6 bases). Looked up from germline, CDR1 is MNHEY and CDR2 is SVGAGI. This CDR3 region has 15 residues. V was trimmed by 5 bases and J by 1 base, leaving 14 bases between them. CDR3 sequence reads: CASSTATGLNYGYTF. Written as DNA, the CDR3 is TGTGCCAGCAGTACGGCGACAGGACTTAACTATGGCTACACCTTC.

This chain connects TRBV5-5 to TRBJ1-5, with a possible D match to TRBD1 (5 bases). The CDR3 sequence is 15 residues long. Germline lookup yields CDR1 SGHKS and CDR2 YYEKEE (reference sequence). V lost 0 bases, J lost 3 bases, and 10 bases lay in between. The CDR3 is CASSLGRVLNQPQHF. CDR3 DNA sequence: TGTGCCAGCAGCTTGGGCAGGGTCCTCAATCAGCCCCAGCATTTT.

The rearrangement uses TRBV7-2 and TRBJ1-2, with 8 bases identical to TRBD1. Germline V lookup: CDR1 SGHTA, CDR2 FQGNSA. V lost 2 bases to trimming and J lost 7 bases; unmatched junction nucleotides: 9. CDR3 length: 15 residues. The CDR3 reads CASSLNGQGLGGYTF. The CDR3 DNA follows: TGTGCCAGCAGCTTAAATGGACAGGGCTTGGGTGGCTACACCTTC.

The chain recombines TRBV7-6 with TRBJ2-7; 9 positions match TRBD2. V lost 5 bases and J lost 0; bases outside the gene matches: 11. The CDR3 totals 17 residues. In germline, CDR1 is SGHVS, CDR2 FNYEAQ. The DNA for the CDR3 is TGTGCCAGCAGCCTTCTCACGGCGGGGGGGAGCTCCTACGAGCAGTACTTC. Encoded protein: CASSLLTAGGSSYEQYF.

V usage is TRBV18 and J usage is TRBJ1-3; D unresolved. CDR3 size: 16 residues. Germline values: CDR1 KGHSH, CDR2 LQKENI. V was cut by 4 bases and J by 0 bases, with 13 bases left in between. The CDR3: CASSLVDLLSGNTIYF. The CDR3 DNA reads as TGTGCCAGCTCACTGGTCGACTTACTCTCTGGAAACACCATATATTTT.